This TCR beta chain was profiled in a study of shared clonotypes between healthy human individuals (dated by TCRdb to about 2020). Regarding the study in general: The cohort included three men and a couple of women between 18 and 49 years of age. For each donor, CD4 naive and CD4 memory were each given three plates, CD8 naive was given two plates, and CD8 memory was given one plate. To estimate repertoire size and how much clonotypes are shared between individuals, the study performed deep sequencing of blood TCR repertoires from a few healthy adults. Different laboratories and diverse techniques were used to prepare libraries and sequence TCR repertoires, to increase sequencing depth and limit assay-specific biases. Each donor's leukapheresis produced roughly between about 0.85 and 10 billion PBMCs. The study at large found these results: Incomplete sequencing was indicated by rarefaction of sorted-subset datasets, despite the large sequencing depth. Sampling was restricted to blood, and TCR repertoires in tissue are likely to differ from TCR repertoires in blood. Naive subsets generally had larger estimated clonotype richness than memory subsets. Clonotypes shared by all four sorted-subset donors showed higher generation probabilities than non-shared clonotypes. When several donors were compared, the shared fraction of clonotypes was approximately 5% for naive CD4, more than 3% for naive CD8, roughly 2.5% for memory CD4, and under 0.5% for memory CD8. Pairwise subsampling led to the expectation that sequencing depth would affect the degree of clonotype sharing among donors. The genetic and exposure-history diversity represented was limited by the small number of donors.

The CDR3 sequence holds 12 residues, the cysteine and phenylalanine included. Here the CDR3 DNA is all that survives: 36 bases in frame from base 1. CDR1 and CDR2 are read off the germline V gene (reference sequence) as MNHEY and SMNVEV. V gives up 5 bases and J gives up 6 bases, and the segment between their germline ends measures 11 bases. CD8 naive samples were obtained by positive selection for CCR7 among CD45RO-negative cells, yielding a CD45RA+CCR7+ population from which TemRA cells were excluded. The donors were healthy, HIV-negative adults with no recently reported acute infections or vaccinations. All donors were Caucasian adults living in Nashville, Tennessee, USA. After blood collection by leukapheresis, PBMCs were isolated using Ficoll-Histopaque density gradient centrifugation and then cryopreserved in the vapor phase of liquid nitrogen. Purity and quantity of every magnetically sorted T cell population were checked by analytical flow cytometry. Genomic DNA was isolated from every sorted fraction and measured by UV absorbance on a Nanodrop 2000c.

Using the deep immunoSEQ assay, multiplex PCR amplified TCR CDR3 regions from genomic DNA. Genomic DNA extracted from each cell subset was distributed evenly over all wells of several immunoSEQ 96-well plates, and each plate served as one replicate. For sorted subsets, around 200 ng genomic DNA, equal to tens of thousands of T cell genomes, was loaded into each replicate PCR. The purified libraries were quantified using a Qubit 3.0 fluorometer, sized with a Bioanalyzer 2100, and then quantified again using the KAPA Library Quantification kit. Every immunoSEQ 96-well plate was sequenced on a dedicated single-read 150-cycle Illumina NextSeq 550 flow cell. Turning to the authors' computational methods: Because the immunoSEQ output included only junctional sequences and no quality scores, the filtering could not be the same as the filtering used for full-length reads. To assign V/J genes and CDR3, sequences were annotated using PyIR, a Python wrapper for IgBLAST v1.9, with IMGT germline references. Reads with weak V/J assignments (E-value above 1e-6), missing CDR3, stop codons, out-of-frame junctions, or ambiguous translated residues were removed. V3J clonotypes were defined as sequences sharing the same inferred V gene, J gene, and CDR3 amino acid sequence. Percentage overlap between repertoires was computed as shared unique clonotypes divided by the size of the smaller repertoire. RTK rarefaction, the Chao1 estimator, and Recon v2.1 estimates of unobserved clonotypes were used to assess repertoire richness. OLGA was used to compute generation probabilities for all TCRbeta clonotypes that the gDNA method yielded from a handful of donors. TCRdb re-hosts the immuneACCESS table, in-frame sequences only. Its copies lack some clones; in the studies checked, an unresolved V gene accounts for under half of them, and the cause for the rest is not known. V and J calls and clone size are those listed in that table; D and trimming were worked out from the DNA. Present in this sample are about 2.1 million clones, just under 95% of which were seen just once. The ten largest account for about 1.7% of the sample.

Worth noting for this clone: Its antigen is not yet known. Base qualities are not recorded, but no much larger clone differs from it by a single base. Other DNA sequences from this sample encode an identical CDR3 as well.

Source material: naive CD8+ T cells from PBMCs. What this sample's cell subset or site label stands for: CD45RA+CCR7+. The TCR comes from a man aged 18-30 years in good health. Some clones in this sample may be carry-over from other donors' samples. Recombination connected TRBV27 to TRBJ2-7; the D gene is tentatively TRBD1 or TRBD2, each matching 5 bases. The CDR3 protein sequence reads: CASSLGRGEQYF. The sequenced DNA: TGTGCCAGCAGTCTGGGACGAGGCGAGCAGTACTTC.